What follows are 4 T cell receptor beta chains derived from one specimen sequenced in a study of regulatory T cells in long-lasting Graves disease. Noted time point: newly diagnosed GD, antithyroid drugs for less than 3 months. Isolated PBMC RNA provided the starting material for the TCR library. Assembly of TCR beta libraries relied on iRepertoire HTBI primers together with Arm-PCR of CDR3 regions. Via MiXCR, TCRdb re-called the multiplex PCR reads, giving one row per CDR3 protein. This table has about 530,000 distinct CDR3 sequences, about 16% appearing once. The same data also went into a second study, on T cells in Graves' hyperthyroidism and ophthalmopathy.

Sequencing was performed on peripheral blood mononuclear cells (PBMCs), taken at new diagnosis, from a patient treated with antithyroid drugs. The receptors stem from a woman aged 35-65 years with Graves disease.

The chain carries TRBV3-1 and TRBJ2-3; 9 bases are a match to TRBD2. From germline, CDR1 is LGHDT and CDR2 YNNKEL (reference sequence). After removal of 0 bases from V and 3 bases from J, the junction contained 4 bases not matched to a gene. There are 16 residues in the CDR3. The CDR3 spells CASSQDRRGGTDTQYF. CDR3 in DNA: TGTGCCAGCAGCCAAGATAGGCGGGGGGGGACAGATACGCAGTATTTT.

With respect to this clonotype: One end of the junction does not line up with germline, which may come from a read error. This chain joins TRBV12-3 or TRBV12-4 and TRBJ1-4; a weak D match, TRBD1 (5 bases). This CDR3 has 14 residues. CDR3 DNA: TGTGCCACCAGTTTCTTCGGGGCGGGAGAAAAACTGTTTTTT. Its protein product is CATSFFGAGEKLFF.

This clonotype was picked up a small number of times. The chain combines TRBV6-5 with TRBJ1-5; D remains unclear. Trimming removed 4 bases at V and 0 bases at J, with 10 bases between. Germline values: CDR1 MNHEY, CDR2 SVGAGI. The CDR3 spans 15 residues. CDR3 sequence: CASSSKVLSNQPQHF. Written as DNA, the CDR3 is TGTGCCAGCAGTTCCAAGGTACTTAGCAATCAGCCCCAGCATTTT.

The sample holds many counts of this clonotype. This chain uses TRBV4-1 with TRBJ2-7; TRBD1 is a possible D gene (6 bases). The germline V gene encodes CDR1 MGHRA and CDR2 YSYEKL. The CDR3 runs to 15 residues. The germline V and J ends were trimmed by 1 base and 3 bases, with 13 bases remaining between them. CDR3 sequence (DNA): TGCGCCAGCAGCCAAGTGGACAGTGGGCACTACGAGCAGTACTTC. Its translation is CASSQVDSGHYEQYF.